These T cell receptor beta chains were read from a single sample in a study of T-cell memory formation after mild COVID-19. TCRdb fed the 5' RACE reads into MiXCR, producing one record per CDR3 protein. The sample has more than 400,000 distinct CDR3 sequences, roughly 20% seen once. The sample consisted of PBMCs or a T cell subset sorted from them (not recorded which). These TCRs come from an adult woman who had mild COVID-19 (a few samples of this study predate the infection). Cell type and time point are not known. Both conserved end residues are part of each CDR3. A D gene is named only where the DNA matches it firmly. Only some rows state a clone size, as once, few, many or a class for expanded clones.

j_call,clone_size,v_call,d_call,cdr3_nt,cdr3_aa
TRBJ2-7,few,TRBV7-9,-,TGTGCCAGCAGCTTAGATTGGTTGACCTACGAGCAGTACTTC,CASSLDWLTYEQYF
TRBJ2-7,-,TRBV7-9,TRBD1,TGTGCCAGCAGCTATCCCGGGACAGCGTCCTACGAGCAGTACTTC,CASSYPGTASYEQYF
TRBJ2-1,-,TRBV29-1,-,TGCAGCGTTGATAAACTGAGCTCCTACAATGAGCAGTTCTTC,CSVDKLSSYNEQFF
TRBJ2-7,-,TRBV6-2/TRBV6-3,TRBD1,TGTGCCAGCAGTTACTCGAGAGGATCCAGGGGGCTGGGGCAGTACTTC,CASSYSRGSRGLGQYF
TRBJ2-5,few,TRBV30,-,TGTGCCTGGAGGGGGGGGGGCCGAGAGACCCAGTACTTC,CAWRGGGRETQYF
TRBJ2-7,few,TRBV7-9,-,TGTGCCAGCAGCCAACGGGTATACGAGCAGTACTTC,CASSQRVYEQYF
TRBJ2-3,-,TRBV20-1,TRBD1,TGCAGTGCTAGAGTACAGGGGTTCCGCACAGATACGCAGTATTTT,CSARVQGFRTDTQYF
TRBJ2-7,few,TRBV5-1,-,TGCGCCAGCAGCCGTACAGGTATCAACGAGCAGTACTTC,CASSRTGINEQYF
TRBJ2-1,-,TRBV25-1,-,TGTGCCAGCAGGAGGTCTGGGGAGCAGTTCTTC,CASRRSGEQFF
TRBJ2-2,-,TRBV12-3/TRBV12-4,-,TGTGCCAGCACCCCCCTTGCCACCGGGGAGCTGTTTTTT,CASTPLATGELFF
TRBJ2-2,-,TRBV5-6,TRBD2,TGTGCCAGCATCCGGGGGGTAGGGTCCACCGGGGAGCTGTTTTTT,CASIRGVGSTGELFF
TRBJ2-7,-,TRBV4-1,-,TGCGCCAGCAGCCAAGTTGGGACGGCGAGCTCCTACGAGCAGTACTTC,CASSQVGTASSYEQYF
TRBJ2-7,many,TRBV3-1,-,TGTGCCAGCAGCCTTTCTACAGGGCATAGCTCCTACGAGCAGTACTTC,CASSLSTGHSSYEQYF
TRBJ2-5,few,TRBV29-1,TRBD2,TGCAGCGCTCAGCGGGACTCCCTAGAGACCCAGTACTTC,CSAQRDSLETQYF
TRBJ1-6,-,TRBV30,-,TGTGCCTGGAGTAGAGCAGCGAATTCACCCCTCCACTTT,CAWSRAANSPLHF
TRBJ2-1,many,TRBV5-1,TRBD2,TGCGCCAGCAGTTTAGCGGGGGATACATACAATGAGCAGTTCTTC,CASSLAGDTYNEQFF
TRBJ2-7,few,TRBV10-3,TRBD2,TGTGCCATCAGTGAGTTCGGCGGGGGGGCCGCCGAGCAGTACTTC,CAISEFGGGAAEQYF
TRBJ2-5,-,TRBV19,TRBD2,TGTGCCAGTAGTATGGTTTGGACTAGCGGGAGTTCCAGCCTAGAGACCCAGTACTTC,CASSMVWTSGSSSLETQYF
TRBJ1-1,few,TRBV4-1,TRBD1,TGCGCCAGCAGCCAAGAAGGTCAGGGGGCAGCTTTCTTT,CASSQEGQGAAFF
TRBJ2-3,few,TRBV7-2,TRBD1,TGTGCCAGCAGCTCCAACAGGGGGCTTGGGGTGGATACGCAGTATTTT,CASSSNRGLGVDTQYF
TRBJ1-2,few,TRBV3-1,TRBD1,TGTGCCAGCAGCCGGAGACAGGGGAACTATGGCTACACCTTC,CASSRRQGNYGYTF
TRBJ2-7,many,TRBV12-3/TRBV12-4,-,TGTGCCAGCAGTTTTAGTGGGGTCGCCTACGAGCAGTACTTC,CASSFSGVAYEQYF
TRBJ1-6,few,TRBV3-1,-,TGTGCCAGCAGCCCTAGCGGGGGCTGGAATTCACCCCTCCACTTT,CASSPSGGWNSPLHF
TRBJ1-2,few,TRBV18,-,TGTGCCAGCTCAACAGAAGGATCCTACTATGGCTACACCTTC,CASSTEGSYYGYTF
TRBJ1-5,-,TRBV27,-,TGTGCCAGCAGTTCCCAACGTGCAGGTAGCAATCAGCCCCAGCATTTT,CASSSQRAGSNQPQHF
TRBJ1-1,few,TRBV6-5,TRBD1,TGTGCCAGCAGTTACTCCCTCGGAGCAGGGGGCAAAACTGAAGCTTTCTTT,CASSYSLGAGGKTEAFF
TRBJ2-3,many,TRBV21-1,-,TGTGCCAGCAGCAATCCCCTGTCGTCGGGGGCCTTCACAGATACGCAGTATTTT,CASSNPLSSGAFTDTQYF
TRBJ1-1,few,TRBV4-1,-,TGCGCCAGCGAGTCTGTTGGGAACACTGAAGCTTTCTTT,CASESVGNTEAFF
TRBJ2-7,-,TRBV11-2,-,TGTGCCAGCAGCTTAGTCAGAGACTCCTACGAGCAGTACTTC,CASSLVRDSYEQYF
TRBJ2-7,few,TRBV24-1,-,TGTGCCACCAGTGATTGGTCCGGGGGGCCTCGGGGAGAGCAGTACTTC,CATSDWSGGPRGEQYF
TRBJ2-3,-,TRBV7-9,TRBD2,TGTGCCAGCAGCTCCTCACTAGCGGGGGGGTGGTATTTT,CASSSSLAGGWYF
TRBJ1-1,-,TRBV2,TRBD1,TGTGCCAGCAGTGAACAGGGGGCCCTGAACACTGAAGCTTTCTTT,CASSEQGALNTEAFF
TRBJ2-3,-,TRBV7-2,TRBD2,TGTGCCAGCCCCGCGGAGCGGGGCGAACGCACAGATACGCAGTATTTT,CASPAERGERTDTQYF
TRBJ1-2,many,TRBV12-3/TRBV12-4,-,TGTGCCAGCAGGGGAGGCTATGGCTACACCTTC,CASRGGYGYTF
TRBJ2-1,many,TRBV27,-,TGTGCCAGCGCCTTACTAACGGGATACCACCTTCATGAGCAGTTCTTC,CASALLTGYHLHEQFF
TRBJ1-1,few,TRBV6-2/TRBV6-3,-,TGTGCCAGCAGACCCGGGGGGGGCCAGGAAGCTTTCTTT,CASRPGGGQEAFF
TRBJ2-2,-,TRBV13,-,TGTGCCAGCAGCCGGGACAAGAACACCGGGGAGCTGTTTTTT,CASSRDKNTGELFF
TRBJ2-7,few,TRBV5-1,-,TGCGCCAGCAGCTTGGCCGCAGGGCCCCGTACCTACGAGCAGTACTTC,CASSLAAGPRTYEQYF
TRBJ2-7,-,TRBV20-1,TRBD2,TGCAGTGCTAGACCCTTGGCTAGCGGGTACTACGAGCAGTACTTC,CSARPLASGYYEQYF
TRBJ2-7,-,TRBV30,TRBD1,TGTGCCTGGAGTACTTTCACCCTCCGAGGACAGGCCAGCTACGAGCAGTACTTC,CAWSTFTLRGQASYEQYF
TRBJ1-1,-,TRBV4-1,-,TGCGCCAGCAGCCAAGAAACTAGGGGCACTGAAGCTTTCTTT,CASSQETRGTEAFF
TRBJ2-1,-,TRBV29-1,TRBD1,TGCAGCGTTACAACAGGGGCCTCCTACAATGAGCAGTTCTTC,CSVTTGASYNEQFF
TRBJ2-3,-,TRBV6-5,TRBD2,TGTGCCAGCAGTTACTCAACTTACGGGGGGGATACGCAGTATTTT,CASSYSTYGGDTQYF
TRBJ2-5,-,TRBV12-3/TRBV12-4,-,TGTGCCAGCAGTCCTGGTCGGGGGCCAGGAGAGACCCAGTACTTC,CASSPGRGPGETQYF
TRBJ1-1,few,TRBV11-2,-,TGTGCCAGCAGCTCGGGGAGGGGGAACACTGAAGCTTTCTTT,CASSSGRGNTEAFF
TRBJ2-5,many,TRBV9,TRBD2,TGTGCCAGCAGCGTCGGGACTACCTTGGAGACCCAGTACTTC,CASSVGTTLETQYF
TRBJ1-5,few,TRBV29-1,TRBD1,TGCAGCGTCGCGGACAGGGGGACCCAGCATTTT,CSVADRGTQHF
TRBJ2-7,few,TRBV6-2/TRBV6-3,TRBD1,TGTGCCAGCTCGAACCTCCCGACAGGGAGCTCCTACGAGCAGTACTTC,CASSNLPTGSSYEQYF
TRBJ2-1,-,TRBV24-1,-,TGTGCCACCAGTGATGGGGACGGAGGCTCCTACAATGAGCAGTTCTTC,CATSDGDGGSYNEQFF
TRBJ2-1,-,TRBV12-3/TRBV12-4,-,TGTGCCAGCAGTTTAAACCCTAGGGATTACAATGAGCAGTTCTTC,CASSLNPRDYNEQFF
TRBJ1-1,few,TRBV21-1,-,TGTGCCAGCAGCACCTCCCCCGACAGGGGGAATGAAGCTTTCTTT,CASSTSPDRGNEAFF
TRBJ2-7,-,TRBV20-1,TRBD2,TGCAGTGCTAGGCAAGCGGGGCCCTACGAGCAGTACTTC,CSARQAGPYEQYF
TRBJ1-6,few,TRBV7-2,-,TGTGCCAGCAGCTATCCTCAGACGAAATCACCCCTCCACTTT,CASSYPQTKSPLHF
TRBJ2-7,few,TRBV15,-,TGTGCCACCAGCAGAGGCAACTACGAGCAGTACTTC,CATSRGNYEQYF